The rows below give T cell receptor beta chains drawn from one sample of a study of neurological immune-mediated disorders. One entry per CDR3 protein results from TCRdb running MiXCR on the 5' RACE reads. The repertoire holds around 68,000 distinct CDR3 sequences, with 4.1% as singletons. Material: PBMCs. These receptors were taken from a man in his fifties with multiple sclerosis. Both conserved end residues are part of each CDR3. Each record gives: J gene, V gene, D gene, CDR3 length, clone size, CDR3 DNA, CDR3 protein. A D gene is named only where the DNA matches it firmly. Where a row states a size, it is once, few, many or the class of an expanded clone; other rows omit it.

J gene: TRBJ2-3; V gene: TRBV5-1; D gene: -; CDR3 length: 13; clone size: many; CDR3 DNA: TGCGCCAGCAGCTTGGGGGCGGGAGATACGCAGTATTTT; CDR3 protein: CASSLGAGDTQYF
J gene: TRBJ2-4; V gene: TRBV6-5; D gene: -; CDR3 length: 14; clone size: many; CDR3 DNA: TGTGCCAGCAACCCCGATCCCGCCAAAAACATTCAGTACTTC; CDR3 protein: CASNPDPAKNIQYF
J gene: TRBJ1-2; V gene: TRBV20-1; D gene: -; CDR3 length: 11; clone size: many; CDR3 DNA: TGCAGTGCTAGCTCCCGGGTTGGCTACACCTTC; CDR3 protein: CSASSRVGYTF
J gene: TRBJ1-5; V gene: TRBV20-1; D gene: -; CDR3 length: 15; clone size: many; CDR3 DNA: TGCAGTGCTAGAAACAGGCGCTCCAGCAATCAGCCCCAGCATTTT; CDR3 protein: CSARNRRSSNQPQHF
J gene: TRBJ2-2; V gene: TRBV28; D gene: -; CDR3 length: 15; clone size: many; CDR3 DNA: TGTGCCAGCAGTCCCTTGGACAGGAACACCGGGGAGCTGTTTTTT; CDR3 protein: CASSPLDRNTGELFF
J gene: TRBJ1-5; V gene: TRBV7-6; D gene: -; CDR3 length: 13; clone size: many; CDR3 DNA: TGTGCCAGCAGCTTAGAACCGAGGCAGCCCCAGCATTTT; CDR3 protein: CASSLEPRQPQHF
J gene: TRBJ1-1; V gene: TRBV20-1; D gene: -; CDR3 length: 13; clone size: many; CDR3 DNA: TGCAGTGCTAGAGGTCAAATGAACACTGAAGCTTTCTTT; CDR3 protein: CSARGQMNTEAFF
J gene: TRBJ2-7; V gene: TRBV7-2; D gene: TRBD1; CDR3 length: 15; clone size: many; CDR3 DNA: TGTGCCAGCAGCCGCCTATCAGGGGGCTCCTACGAGCAGTACTTC; CDR3 protein: CASSRLSGGSYEQYF
J gene: TRBJ2-1; V gene: TRBV27; D gene: -; CDR3 length: 13; clone size: many; CDR3 DNA: TGTGCCAGCAGTAGCCACGACAGGAATGAGCAGTTCTTC; CDR3 protein: CASSSHDRNEQFF
J gene: TRBJ2-2; V gene: TRBV9; D gene: -; CDR3 length: 13; clone size: many; CDR3 DNA: TGTGCCAGCAGCGAAAGGGCGGCCGGGGAGCTGTTTTTT; CDR3 protein: CASSERAAGELFF
J gene: TRBJ2-3; V gene: TRBV24-1; D gene: TRBD1; CDR3 length: 15; clone size: many; CDR3 DNA: TGTGCCACCAGTGGGGCGACAGGGGGCACAGATACGCAGTATTTT; CDR3 protein: CATSGATGGTDTQYF
J gene: TRBJ2-4; V gene: TRBV7-2; D gene: -; CDR3 length: 11; clone size: -; CDR3 DNA: TGTGCCAGCAGCTTAGATTACATTCAGTACTTC; CDR3 protein: CASSLDYIQYF
J gene: TRBJ2-1; V gene: TRBV5-1; D gene: TRBD1; CDR3 length: 15; clone size: many; CDR3 DNA: TGCGCCAGCAGCTCCGGACAGGGGGCCTACAATGAGCAGTTCTTC; CDR3 protein: CASSSGQGAYNEQFF
J gene: TRBJ1-2; V gene: TRBV5-1; D gene: -; CDR3 length: 14; clone size: many; CDR3 DNA: TGCGCCAGCAGCCCGGATGTCCGAAACTATGGCTACACCTTC; CDR3 protein: CASSPDVRNYGYTF
J gene: TRBJ1-2; V gene: TRBV5-1; D gene: -; CDR3 length: 15; clone size: many; CDR3 DNA: TGCGCCAGCAGCCCCCGCTTCGGCACTAACTATGGCTACACCTTC; CDR3 protein: CASSPRFGTNYGYTF
J gene: TRBJ2-5; V gene: TRBV5-6; D gene: TRBD2; CDR3 length: 16; clone size: many; CDR3 DNA: TGTGCCAGCAGCAGGACTAGCGGGGGATTTCAAGAGACCCAGTACTTC; CDR3 protein: CASSRTSGGFQETQYF
J gene: TRBJ1-3; V gene: TRBV2; D gene: -; CDR3 length: 14; clone size: many; CDR3 DNA: TGTGCCAGTCGGGGGAAGCTCTCTGGAAACACCATATATTTT; CDR3 protein: CASRGKLSGNTIYF
J gene: TRBJ1-5; V gene: TRBV20-1; D gene: -; CDR3 length: 18; clone size: many; CDR3 DNA: TGCAGTGCTACGGTAACGGGCAGGGCCGACCAAGTAAATCAGCCCCAGCATTTT; CDR3 protein: CSATVTGRADQVNQPQHF
J gene: TRBJ2-5; V gene: TRBV5-1; D gene: -; CDR3 length: 14; clone size: many; CDR3 DNA: TGCGCCAGCAGCTTGGACAGTGCCCAAGAGACCCAGTACTTC; CDR3 protein: CASSLDSAQETQYF
J gene: TRBJ1-5; V gene: TRBV18; D gene: TRBD1; CDR3 length: 16; clone size: few; CDR3 DNA: TGTGCCAGCTCACCGGGGACAGGACGGGGCAATCAGCCCCAGAATTTT; CDR3 protein: CASSPGTGRGNQPQNF
J gene: TRBJ2-3; V gene: TRBV12-3/TRBV12-4; D gene: TRBD2; CDR3 length: 15; clone size: many; CDR3 DNA: TGTGCCAGCAGAAATAGCGGGGCTAGCACAGATACGCAGTATTTT; CDR3 protein: CASRNSGASTDTQYF
J gene: TRBJ2-1; V gene: TRBV7-9; D gene: -; CDR3 length: 15; clone size: many; CDR3 DNA: TGTGCCAGCAGCTACCAGCAGAGCTCCTACAATGAGCAGTTCTTC; CDR3 protein: CASSYQQSSYNEQFF
J gene: TRBJ1-1; V gene: TRBV7-9; D gene: -; CDR3 length: 16; clone size: many; CDR3 DNA: TGTGCCAGCAGCTCTTCTATTCGGAGCATGAACACTGAAGCTTTCTTT; CDR3 protein: CASSSSIRSMNTEAFF
J gene: TRBJ2-3; V gene: TRBV6-2/TRBV6-3; D gene: TRBD2; CDR3 length: 19; clone size: many; CDR3 DNA: TGTGCCAGCAGTTACCGGACTAGCGGGGGCCGCGGTATCCACTATACGCAGTATTTT; CDR3 protein: CASSYRTSGGRGIHYTQYF
J gene: TRBJ2-1; V gene: TRBV29-1; D gene: -; CDR3 length: 14; clone size: many; CDR3 DNA: TGCAGCGTTGTAAATCTTCAATCCTACAATGAGCAGTTCTTC; CDR3 protein: CSVVNLQSYNEQFF
J gene: TRBJ2-4; V gene: TRBV2; D gene: -; CDR3 length: 16; clone size: many; CDR3 DNA: TGTGCCAGCAGTGAAGCTCAGGGATCTTCCAAAAACATTCAGTACTTC; CDR3 protein: CASSEAQGSSKNIQYF
J gene: TRBJ1-2; V gene: TRBV5-1; D gene: -; CDR3 length: 14; clone size: many; CDR3 DNA: TGCGCCAGCAGCTTGGCCGGAAGGGGTCATGGCTACACCTTC; CDR3 protein: CASSLAGRGHGYTF
J gene: TRBJ2-4; V gene: TRBV5-6; D gene: TRBD1; CDR3 length: 15; clone size: many; CDR3 DNA: TGTGCCAGCAGCTTGGGACAGGGAACTTGGAACATTCAGTACTTC; CDR3 protein: CASSLGQGTWNIQYF